This is a list of T cell receptor beta chains from one sample in a study of shared clonotypes between healthy human individuals. TCRdb's table, derived via immunoSEQ multiplex PCR, lists solely in-frame clones and lacks some. The table includes millions of clones, just over 90% detected once. The sample consisted of naive CD8+ T cells from PBMCs. The receptors come from a man younger than 35 in good health. Some clones in this sample may be carry-over from other donors' samples. The CDR3 runs from the conserved cysteine through the conserved F or W. The D gene is left open where the match is weak. Rows may omit the clone size; those that give it use once, few, many or a size class.

abundance,v_gene,j_gene,d_gene,CDR3aa,CDR3nt
.,TRBV7-9,TRBJ2-1,.,CASTLLSGRPPDEQFF,TGTGCCAGCACTTTACTAAGCGGGCGGCCTCCCGATGAGCAGTTCTTC
.,TRBV5-1,TRBJ2-7,TRBD2,CASSSGIFLAGGTIEQYF,TGCGCCAGCAGCTCAGGGATTTTCCTAGCGGGAGGGACAATCGAGCAGTACTTC
.,TRBV5-6,TRBJ2-5,TRBD1,CASRVRGSQETQYF,TGTGCCAGCAGGGTCAGGGGGTCCCAAGAGACCCAGTACTTC
.,TRBV6-5,TRBJ1-2,TRBD1,CASSPQGRRYGYTF,TGTGCCAGCAGTCCACAGGGGAGAAGGTATGGCTACACCTTC
once,TRBV28,TRBJ2-5,.,CASSLGNQETQYF,TGTGCCAGCAGTTTAGGGAATCAAGAGACCCAGTACTTC
few,TRBV29-1,TRBJ1-5,.,CSEWGTNQPQHF,TGCAGCGAGTGGGGCACCAATCAGCCCCAGCATTTT
.,TRBV14,TRBJ2-3,.,CASSQATEDTQYF,TGTGCCAGCAGCCAAGCTACTGAGGATACGCAGTATTTT
.,TRBV5-6,TRBJ2-3,.,CASSFSTSTDTQYF,TGTGCCAGCAGCTTTAGCACCAGCACAGATACGCAGTATTTT
.,TRBV4-1,TRBJ2-5,.,CASSQDRGGETQYF,TGCGCCAGCAGCCAAGATCGTGGTGGAGAGACCCAGTACTTC
.,TRBV2,TRBJ2-7,.,CASSDLGGGYEQYF,TGTGCCAGCAGTGATCTAGGTGGGGGCTACGAGCAGTACTTC
.,TRBV27,TRBJ2-5,.,CASSFRGYQETQYF,TGTGCCAGCAGTTTCCGGGGGTACCAAGAGACCCAGTACTTC
.,TRBV27,TRBJ2-7,.,CASSWERGGREQYF,TGTGCCAGCAGTTGGGAGAGGGGGGGACGCGAGCAGTACTTC
.,TRBV7-2,TRBJ2-5,.,CASSLVEGPKETQYF,TGTGCCAGCAGCTTAGTAGAGGGCCCAAAAGAGACCCAGTACTTC
.,TRBV6-5,TRBJ1-1,TRBD1,CASSYTRQGRGTEAFF,TGTGCCAGCAGTTACACAAGACAGGGAAGGGGCACTGAAGCTTTCTTT
.,TRBV5-6,TRBJ1-2,TRBD1,CASSLGQGSYGYTF,TGTGCCAGCAGCTTAGGACAGGGCAGCTATGGCTACACCTTC
.,TRBV11-2,TRBJ1-2,TRBD1,CASSFGTGVNYGYTF,TGTGCCAGCAGCTTCGGGACAGGGGTAAATTATGGCTACACCTTC
.,TRBV28,TRBJ2-2,TRBD2,CASVASGRVNTGELFF,TGTGCCAGCGTGGCTAGCGGGAGAGTGAACACCGGGGAGCTGTTTTTT
.,TRBV13,TRBJ1-1,.,CASSPRGSEAFF,TGTGCCAGCAGCCCGAGGGGAAGTGAAGCTTTCTTT
.,TRBV25-1,TRBJ2-3,.,CASSPQADTQYF,TGTGCCAGCAGCCCCCAGGCGGATACGCAGTATTTT
.,TRBV27,TRBJ2-7,TRBD1,CASSPGQDTEQYF,TGTGCCAGCAGTCCGGGACAGGACACCGAGCAGTACTTC
once,TRBV6-1,TRBJ2-5,.,CASSDRVWGQETQYF,TGTGCCAGCAGCGACCGAGTTTGGGGTCAAGAGACCCAGTACTTC
.,TRBV5-6,TRBJ2-7,.,CASSWGTQGVRYEQYF,TGTGCCAGCAGCTGGGGGACACAGGGCGTTAGGTACGAGCAGTACTTC
.,TRBV7-6,TRBJ2-6,.,CASSLGTVSGANVLTF,TGTGCCAGCAGCTTAGGGACAGTCTCTGGGGCCAACGTCCTGACTTTC
few,TRBV19,TRBJ1-1,.,CASKGGTEAFF,TGTGCCAGTAAGGGGGGAACTGAAGCTTTCTTT
.,TRBV29-1,TRBJ2-2,.,CSARLRGAPGELFF,TGCAGCGCGAGGCTGAGGGGGGCCCCCGGGGAGCTGTTTTTT
.,TRBV27,TRBJ1-2,.,CASSLARKSLNYGYTF,TGTGCCAGCAGTTTGGCTCGGAAAAGTCTTAACTATGGCTACACCTTC
few,TRBV11-2,TRBJ1-1,.,CASTPPQRDTEAFF,TGTGCCAGCACTCCACCCCAGAGGGACACTGAAGCTTTCTTT
.,TRBV5-1,TRBJ1-1,.,CASSLAQRGTEAFF,TGCGCCAGCAGCTTGGCCCAAAGGGGCACTGAAGCTTTCTTT
.,TRBV15,TRBJ1-1,.,CATSRGTNTEAFF,TGTGCCACCAGCCGTGGGACCAACACTGAAGCTTTCTTT
.,TRBV27,TRBJ2-7,.,CASSLAGRPTYEQYF,TGTGCCAGTAGTTTGGCAGGACGGCCTACCTACGAGCAGTACTTC
.,TRBV18,TRBJ2-7,TRBD2,CASSHGLAGGPSRRSYEQYF,TGTGCCAGCTCACATGGACTAGCGGGAGGGCCTTCGAGACGTTCCTACGAGCAGTACTTC
.,TRBV5-1,TRBJ2-1,.,CASTLGDEQFF,TGCGCCAGCACTTTAGGGGATGAGCAGTTCTTC
.,TRBV27,TRBJ2-3,.,CASSPRRLGSLSDTQYF,TGTGCCAGCAGTCCCCGGAGGCTGGGGTCTCTCTCAGATACGCAGTATTTT
.,TRBV19,TRBJ2-2,TRBD2,CASSIGPAGGFGELFF,TGTGCCAGTAGTATAGGGCCCGCGGGAGGATTCGGGGAGCTGTTTTTT
.,TRBV7-9,TRBJ1-1,TRBD1,CASSWMPGQVEWGFTEAFF,TGTGCCAGCAGCTGGATGCCGGGACAGGTGGAGTGGGGGTTTACTGAAGCTTTCTTT
few,TRBV5-1,TRBJ2-3,.,CASSWRPDRQDTQYF,TGCGCCAGCAGCTGGAGACCCGACCGACAAGATACGCAGTATTTT
.,TRBV5-1,TRBJ1-2,.,CASSLNRVGNYGYTF,TGCGCCAGCAGCTTGAACAGGGTGGGAAACTATGGCTACACCTTC
.,TRBV19,TRBJ1-3,.,CASRDETYSGNTIYF,TGTGCCAGTAGGGACGAGACCTACTCTGGAAACACCATATATTTT
.,TRBV9,TRBJ2-1,TRBD1,CASSVADRGLHNEQFF,TGTGCCAGCAGCGTAGCGGACAGGGGGCTTCACAATGAGCAGTTCTTC
.,TRBV7-9,TRBJ2-7,.,CASGRGGDEQYF,TGTGCCAGCGGCAGGGGGGGAGACGAGCAGTACTTC
once,TRBV27,TRBJ2-7,.,CASSFPPPRRGSYEQYF,TGTGCCAGCAGTTTCCCCCCCCCGCGGAGGGGCTCCTACGAGCAGTACTTC
.,TRBV7-9,TRBJ2-7,.,CASSLATLAHEQYF,TGTGCCAGCAGCTTAGCAACCCTAGCCCACGAGCAGTACTTC
.,TRBV14,TRBJ1-1,.,CASSQLVLGWGNTEAFF,TGTGCCAGCAGCCAATTAGTACTCGGCTGGGGGAACACTGAAGCTTTCTTT
.,TRBV9,TRBJ2-2,.,CASRQGSTGELFF,TGTGCCAGCAGACAGGGATCCACCGGGGAGCTGTTTTTT
.,TRBV27,TRBJ1-1,TRBD1,CASIYPYGTENTEAFF,TGTGCCAGCATTTACCCCTACGGGACAGAGAACACTGAAGCTTTCTTT
.,TRBV9,TRBJ2-3,.,CASSTGPSTDTQYF,TGTGCCAGCAGCACGGGACCTAGCACAGATACGCAGTATTTT
.,TRBV7-9,TRBJ2-6,.,CASRGSSGANVLTF,TGTGCCAGTAGGGGGTCCTCTGGGGCCAACGTCCTGACTTTC
.,TRBV29-1,TRBJ2-5,.,CSVEGSETQYF,TGCAGCGTTGAAGGGTCCGAGACCCAGTACTTC
.,TRBV7-6,TRBJ1-1,.,CASSLMGHANTEAFF,TGTGCCAGCAGCTTAATGGGACACGCGAACACTGAAGCTTTCTTT
.,TRBV7-9,TRBJ2-7,TRBD1,CASSLGPGRGLSEQYF,TGTGCCAGCAGCTTAGGTCCGGGCAGGGGGCTGAGCGAGCAGTACTTC
.,TRBV28,TRBJ1-2,.,CASRPPGAAYFLNYGYTF,TGTGCCAGCAGACCCCCGGGGGCGGCTTATTTCCTTAACTATGGCTACACCTTC